Listed here are 19 T cell receptor beta chains from one sample, sequenced in a study of blood T cells in healthy people across ages. A J-beta primer mix and a sample-barcoded 5' primer were used in a second PCR of about 7 to 12 cycles. MiXCR, applied by TCRdb to the 5' RACE reads, yields one record per CDR3 protein. This table has roughly 800,000 distinct CDR3 sequences, 25% appearing once. These data also featured in a second study, about T cells of mothers and their children.

Sequencing used blood. These receptors originate from a boy between 5 and 17 years old in good health.

This clonotype was seen more than once but under ten times. Germline is not matched at one junction end, which may reflect a read error. The chain links TRBV7-8 to TRBJ2-7; D gene uncertain. The J call could be wrong; TRBJ2-5 is a better fit for the DNA end. CDR3 length: 14 residues. Germline CDR1 reads SGHVS; CDR2 reads FQNEAQ. Here the CDR3 reads CANSLVPSWETQYF. For the CDR3, the DNA is TGTGCCAACAGCTTAGTACCCAGCTGGGAGACCCAGTACTTC.

This sequence joins TRBV20-1 and TRBJ1-4; D is perhaps TRBD1 (5 bases). The CDR3 has 14 residues. Between the trimmed V and J ends, which lost 5 bases and 2 bases, there was a span of 12 bases. Germline lookup yields CDR1 DFQATT and CDR2 SNEGSKA (reference sequence). The CDR3 sequence is CSASPGLTNEKLFF. DNA of the CDR3: TGCAGTGCTTCACCGGGACTGACTAATGAAAAACTGTTTTTT.

This clonotype has only a few counts. The CDR3 region is CASSYLPDRRQETQYF. CDR3 bases: TGTGCCAGCAGCTACCTTCCGGACAGACGCCAAGAGACCCAGTACTTC. The chain employs TRBV7-8 and TRBJ2-5; perhaps TRBD1 as D (6 bases). V shed 4 bases and J shed 1 base, with 16 bases lying between them. The CDR3 runs to 16 residues. Germline V gene lookup returns CDR1 SGHVS and CDR2 FQNEAQ.

The CDR3 region is CASSSRDRAYNEQFF. CDR3 coding DNA: TGTGCCAGCAGCTCCCGGGACAGGGCGTACAATGAGCAGTTCTTC. This chain links TRBV7-9 with TRBJ2-1; 9 bases match TRBD1. Trimming cost V 4 bases and J 4 bases; bases outside gene matches: 5. Per the germline V gene, CDR1 is SEHNR and CDR2 is FQNEAQ (reference sequence). CDR3 length: 15 residues.

The rearrangement links TRBV13 to TRBJ1-2, with 7 bases that match TRBD1. With V trimmed by 3 bases and J by 1 base, 2 bases remained unmatched. CDR3 length equals 14 residues. Germline V gene lookup returns CDR1 PRHDT and CDR2 FYEKMQ (reference sequence). The chain's CDR3 is CASSFGQDNYGYTF. DNA for the CDR3: TGTGCCAGCAGCTTCGGACAGGATAACTATGGCTACACCTTC.

This clonotype came up a few times. The chain uses TRBV14 and TRBJ2-7; no definite D call. Per germline, CDR1 SGHDN and CDR2 FVKESK. The CDR3 covers 15 residues. Deletions cut 3 bases from V and 5 bases from J, with 17 bases between. Here the CDR3 reads CASSHHGPTFDEQYF. The CDR3, as DNA: TGTGCCAGCAGCCACCATGGCCCCACCTTTGACGAGCAGTACTTC.

This clonotype appeared a few times. The CDR3 does not close with the conserved phenylalanine or tryptophan, likely indicating a read error. V is TRBV12-3 or TRBV12-4 and J is TRBJ2-2; D assignment may be TRBD1 or TRBD2 (5 bases each). V was cut by 8 bases and J by 4 bases, with 17 bases left in between. The length of the CDR3 is 15 residues. CDR3 residues: CASLEGTLSTGELFL. The CDR3 DNA follows: TGTGCCAGCCTAGAAGGGACCCTAAGCACCGGGGAGCTGTTTCTT.

The gene calls are TRBV4-1 and TRBJ1-3; 10 bases fit TRBD1. The CDR3 loop spans 17 amino acids. V shed 1 base and J 4 bases; nucleotides not matched to a gene: 7. Germline V gives CDR1 MGHRA, CDR2 YSYEKL. CDR3: CASSQGPGQGCGNTIYF. In DNA form, the CDR3 reads TGCGCCAGCAGCCAAGGGCCGGGACAGGGGTGCGGAAACACCATATATTTT.

This clonotype occurred a few times. The gene calls are TRBV6-5 and TRBJ2-3; 7 bases align to TRBD2. This CDR3 spans 13 amino acids. Germline V gene data show CDR1 as MNHEY and CDR2 as SVGAGI. The V segment lost 6 bases and the J segment 6 bases; nucleotides outside the gene matches: 6. The CDR3 DNA follows: TGTGCCAGCAGGAGCGGGACTGGGGATACGCAGTATTTT. Its translation: CASRSGTGDTQYF.

The V call is TRBV7-9, the J call TRBJ1-1; unclear D gene. The length of the CDR3 is 13 residues. The germline V gene encodes CDR1 SEHNR and CDR2 FQNEAQ (reference sequence). Trimming removed 6 bases at V and 1 base at J, with 9 bases between. The CDR3 nucleotides read TGTGCCAGCAGGAGGGTGCAGAACACTGAAGCTTTCTTT. This encodes CASRRVQNTEAFF.

There are a few counts of this clonotype. This chain connects TRBV27 to TRBJ1-2, with D possibly TRBD1 on 6 matching bases. Trimming removed 4 bases from V and 3 bases from J, with 9 bases in between. CDR3 length equals 13 residues. Germline loops: CDR1 MNHEY, CDR2 SMNVEV (reference sequence). CDR3 DNA: TGTGCCAGCAGTTCAAGGACAGACTATGGCTACACCTTC. Its protein product is CASSSRTDYGYTF.

The chain employs TRBV4-3 and TRBJ2-5; no firm D call. The V and J ends lost 1 base and 4 bases respectively, with 13 bases between them. The CDR3 is made up of 15 amino acids. Germline V gene lookup returns CDR1 LGHNA and CDR2 YSLEER. The CDR3 DNA is TGCGCCAGCAGCCAAGCGTTGGAACGCGTAGAGACCCAGTACTTC. It codes for CASSQALERVETQYF.

This chain uses TRBV29-1 with TRBJ2-7; D may be TRBD2 (5 bases). V lost 2 bases and J 4 bases, leaving 15 bases between the germline ends. CDR1 and CDR2 (germline): SQVTM, ANQGSEA. The CDR3 is made up of 14 amino acids. The CDR3 loop is CSVETSGRLYEQYF. CDR3 DNA: TGCAGCGTTGAAACTAGTGGCCGACTATACGAGCAGTACTTC.

This clonotype was detected only a few times. The rearrangement links TRBV3-1 to TRBJ1-5; D is ambiguous. The CDR3 consists of 15 residues. Per germline, CDR1 LGHDT and CDR2 YNNKEL (reference sequence). V dropped 1 base and J dropped 7 bases, with 14 bases sitting between them. CDR3 protein: CASSQGAGSGQPQHF. As DNA, the CDR3 is TGTGCCAGCAGCCAAGGTGCGGGGTCTGGGCAGCCCCAGCATTTT.

The chain employs TRBV20-1 and TRBJ2-1, with TRBD2 as a possible D gene (6 bases). The J call may be in error: the DNA end matches TRBJ2-7 better. This CDR3 has 15 amino acids. Germline CDR1 and CDR2: DFQATT and SNEGSKA (reference sequence). The CDR3, as DNA: TGCAGTCTTTCGGAAGGCGCGGGACCCCACTACGAGCAGTACTTC. Protein product: CSLSEGAGPHYEQYF.

This clonotype was seen a few times. CDR3 coding DNA: TGCAGTGCTAGTGATGGGAGCGAGCAGTACTTC. As protein: CSASDGSEQYF. The chain employs TRBV20-1 and TRBJ2-7; possible D gene TRBD2, 5 bases. The CDR3 extends over 11 amino acids. The germline CDR1 and CDR2 sequences are DFQATT and SNEGSKA (reference sequence). V shed 3 bases and J shed 6 bases, with 9 bases lying between them.

This clonotype has only a few counts. The chain uses TRBV6-4 and TRBJ2-3; no clear D gene. This CDR3 contains 13 residues. The V end was cut by 6 bases, the J end by 3 bases, with 10 bases between. Looked up from germline, CDR1 is MRHNA and CDR2 is SNTAGT. The CDR3 DNA is TGTGCCAGCAGCGCCTGGGAAACAGATACGCAGTATTTT. It specifies CASSAWETDTQYF.

This clonotype was seen only a few times. V is TRBV29-1 and J is TRBJ1-1, with 8 bases lining up with TRBD1. The CDR3 consists of 13 residues. V lost 4 bases and J lost 7; bases outside the gene matches: 8. CDR1 SQVTM and CDR2 ANQGSEA come from the germline V gene. CDR3 in DNA: TGCAGCGTTGTGGGACAGGCTCCCCTTGAAGCTTTCTTT. It translates to CSVVGQAPLEAFF.

The rearrangement links TRBV10-3 to TRBJ1-5; D gene ambiguous. Germline assignment: CDR1 ENHRY and CDR2 SYGVKD. Trimming shortened V by 0 bases and J by 5 bases, and 5 bases separated the two germline ends. The CDR3 has 13 amino acids. The CDR3 region has the DNA TGTGCCATCAGTGAGTCTTGGGATCAGCCCCAGCATTTT. Amino acid sequence: CAISESWDQPQHF.